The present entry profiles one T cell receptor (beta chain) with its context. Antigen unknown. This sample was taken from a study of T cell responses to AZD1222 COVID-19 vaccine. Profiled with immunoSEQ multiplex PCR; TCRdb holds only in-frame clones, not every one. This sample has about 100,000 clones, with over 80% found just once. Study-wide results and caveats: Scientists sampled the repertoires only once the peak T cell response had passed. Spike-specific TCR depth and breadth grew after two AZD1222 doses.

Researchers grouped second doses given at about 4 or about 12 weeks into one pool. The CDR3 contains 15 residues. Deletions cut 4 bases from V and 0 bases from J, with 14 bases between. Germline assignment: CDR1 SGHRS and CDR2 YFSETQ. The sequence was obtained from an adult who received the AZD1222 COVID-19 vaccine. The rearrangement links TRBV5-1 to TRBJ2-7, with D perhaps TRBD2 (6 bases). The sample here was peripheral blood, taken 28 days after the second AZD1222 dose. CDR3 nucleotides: TGCGCCAGCAGCGCGGAGGGACCTGGCTCCTACGAGCAGTACTTC. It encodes CASSAEGPGSYEQYF.